This T cell receptor (beta chain) originates from a study of ipilimumab plus nivolumab after autologous stem cell transplantation. Study information: Median doses per patient: roughly five ipilimumab, about 8 nivolumab.

This clone is labeled medium-sized. This CDR3 region has 14 residues. J lost 2 bases, V lost 4 bases, and 5 bases had no gene match. Germline V gene lookup returns CDR1 SGHAT and CDR2 FQNNGV. Here immunoSEQ multiplex PCR was the method, and the copy in TCRdb shows in-frame clones only, minus some. Of more than 13,000 clones listed, 60% to 75% are singletons. The material was PBMCs, obtained in a trial of ipilimumab plus nivolumab as post-transplant consolidation. This clonotype was sampled from a male donor with primary mediastinal lymphoma. The chain is built from TRBV11-2 and TRBJ2-7; 7 bases map to TRBD1. The CDR3 here is CASSSQGLAYEQYF. The CDR3 region has the DNA TGTGCCAGCAGCTCACAGGGGCTGGCCTACGAGCAGTACTTC.